Following are 26 T cell receptor beta chains from one sample sequenced in a study of blood T cell repertoires in COVID-19. Generated by immunoSEQ multiplex PCR, the TCRdb table keeps only in-frame clones and is missing some. Of 200,000 to 250,000 clones listed, roughly 84% were seen once; the top ten hold 6.8%. Sequencing input: PBMCs or T cells enriched from blood (not recorded which). These receptors all stem from a middle-aged woman who had recovered from COVID-19.

This chain uses TRBV7-2 with TRBJ2-1, with 12 bases identical to TRBD2. Per the germline V gene, CDR1 is SGHTA and CDR2 is FQGNSA. Trimming took 2 bases from V and 6 from J; bases not matched to a gene: 8. The length of the CDR3 is 17 residues. CDR3 in DNA: TGTGCCAGCAGCTTATTGACTAGCGGGAGTGGTGGCAATGAGCAGTTCTTC. The encoded protein is CASSLLTSGSGGNEQFF.

This rearrangement joins TRBV30 to TRBJ2-1; D ambiguous. V was clipped by 1 base and J by 8 bases, with 6 bases between them. Germline V gene data show CDR1 as GTSNPN and CDR2 as SVGIG (reference sequence). This CDR3 spans 11 amino acids. This chain's CDR3 is CAWSGADEQFF. The CDR3 DNA reads TGTGCCTGGAGTGGAGCCGATGAGCAGTTCTTC. Drawing the rest from reference TRBV30 and TRBJ2-1, the complete variable domain is SQTIHQWPATLVQPVGSPLSLECTVEGTSNPNLYWYRQAAGRGLQLLFYSVGIGQISSEVPQNLSASRPQDRQFILSSKKLLLSDSGFYLCAWSGADEQFFGPGTRLTVL.

The J gene is TRBJ1-3, the V gene TRBV6-5; the D is unclear. The V gene lost 6 bases and the J gene lost 4 bases, with 4 bases spanning the gap. Germline V lookup: CDR1 MNHEY, CDR2 SVGAGI. The CDR3 extends over 11 amino acids. CDR3 coding DNA: TGTGCCAGCAGGCGGGGAAACACCATATATTTT. Translated: CASRRGNTIYF.

This chain connects TRBV5-1 to TRBJ1-1, with 7 bases that match TRBD1. V was clipped by 3 bases and J by 3 bases; unmatched bases: 5. This CDR3 comprises 14 residues. CDR1 SGHRS and CDR2 YFSETQ come from the germline V gene. The CDR3 here is CASSYDRAYTEAFF. In nucleotides, the CDR3 is TGCGCCAGCAGCTATGACAGGGCCTACACTGAAGCTTTCTTT.

This chain joins TRBV28 and TRBJ1-4, with D unclear. CDR1 and CDR2 (germline): MDHEN, SYDVKM. V lost 4 bases to trimming and J lost 8 bases, with 8 bases between them. CDR3 length equals 12 residues. DNA of the CDR3: TGTGCCAGCAGTTCCCCCGGGGAAAAACTGTTTTTT. This sequence encodes CASSSPGEKLFF. Combining the CDR3 with reference TRBV28 and TRBJ1-4 gives the whole variable domain DVKVTQSSRYLVKRTGEKVFLECVQDMDHENMFWYRQDPGLGLRLIYFSYDVKMKEKGDIPEGYSVSREKKERFSLILESASTNQTSMYLCASSSPGEKLFFGSGTQLSVL.

The chain carries TRBV19 and TRBJ2-2, with TRBD1 matching over 7 bases. The germline gives CDR1 LNHDA, CDR2 SQIVND (reference sequence). The CDR3 runs to 16 residues. The ends lost 6 bases at V and 4 bases at J; junction bases unmatched: 11. The CDR3, as DNA: TGTGCCAGTAGGGCCGACAGGGACGTCATCACCGGGGAGCTGTTTTTT. The encoded protein is CASRADRDVITGELFF.

This clone was recorded once. CDR3 DNA sequence: TGTGCCAGCAGTCGAATCGACAGGGATGGCTACACCTTC. It specifies CASSRIDRDGYTF. The gene calls are TRBV12-3 or TRBV12-4 and TRBJ1-2; 7 nucleotides match TRBD1. V dropped 5 bases and J dropped 6; count of bases not matched to a gene: 6. There are 13 residues in the CDR3.

This chain uses TRBV19 with TRBJ1-5, with TRBD1 as a possible D gene (5 bases). The CDR3 totals 15 residues. Trimming left V 0 bases short and J 6 bases short, with 12 bases between. The V gene's germline CDR1 is LNHDA and CDR2 SQIVND (reference sequence). CDR3 in amino acids: CASSIDGGVGQPQHF. The CDR3 DNA reads TGTGCCAGTAGTATAGATGGAGGGGTGGGTCAGCCCCAGCATTTT. Full variable domain (remainder filled in from reference TRBV19 and TRBJ1-5): DGGITQSPKYLFRKEGQNVTLSCEQNLNHDAMYWYRQDPGQGLRLIYYSQIVNDFQKGDIAEGYSVSREKKESFPLTVTSAQKNPTAFYLCASSIDGGVGQPQHFGDGTRLSIL.

This chain uses TRBV28 with TRBJ1-2; D ambiguous. V was cut by 2 bases and J by 4 bases, with 5 bases left in between. This CDR3 spans 12 amino acids. Germline CDR1 reads MDHEN; CDR2 reads SYDVKM. The CDR3 region is CASSLESYGYTF. CDR3 nucleotide sequence: TGTGCCAGCAGTTTAGAGAGCTATGGCTACACCTTC.

The chain is built from TRBV19 and TRBJ1-2; TRBD1 might be the D (6 bases). CDR3 size: 13 residues. Looked up from germline, CDR1 is LNHDA and CDR2 is SQIVND (reference sequence). The V gene lost 3 bases and the J gene lost 3 bases, with 8 bases spanning the gap. The CDR3 loop is CASSIKGDYGYTF. The CDR3 nucleotides read TGTGCCAGTAGTATCAAGGGGGACTATGGCTACACCTTC.

As regards this clone: Distinct nucleotide sequences in the sample also encode this CDR3. The chain recombines TRBV6-2 or TRBV6-3 with TRBJ2-1; D is possibly TRBD2 (6 bases). The germline V and J ends were trimmed by 0 bases and 4 bases, with 7 bases remaining between them. The CDR3 runs to 14 residues. Germline CDR1 is MNHEY and CDR2 is SVGEGT. The CDR3 coding sequence is TGTGCCAGCAGTTACTCCGGGGGTTACAATGAGCAGTTCTTC. This sequence encodes CASSYSGGYNEQFF.

V is TRBV28 and J is TRBJ2-5, with D possibly matching TRBD1 (5 bases). With 3 bases removed from V and 5 bases from J, the gap between germline ends came to 10 bases. Germline lookup yields CDR1 MDHEN and CDR2 SYDVKM. The CDR3 contains 13 residues. CDR3 bases: TGTGCCAGCAGTTTTAACAGGCGTGAGACCCAGTACTTC. It encodes CASSFNRRETQYF.

The chain recombines TRBV5-1 with TRBJ1-1; 9 nucleotides agree with TRBD1. The CDR3 is made up of 17 amino acids. The ends lost 3 bases at V and 0 bases at J; junction bases unmatched: 9. Germline lookup yields CDR1 SGHRS and CDR2 YFSETQ. The CDR3 bases are TGCGCCAGCAGCTCGACAGGGGGGTCCTTTATGAACACTGAAGCTTTCTTT. This codes for CASSSTGGSFMNTEAFF.

Here the CDR3 DNA reads TGTGCCAGCAGTTTAAAAGGGGCCGCGCCCCAAGAGACCCAGTACTTC. It codes for CASSLKGAAPQETQYF. The chain links TRBV28 to TRBJ2-5; a weak D match, TRBD1 (5 bases). Germline V lookup: CDR1 MDHEN, CDR2 SYDVKM. Trimming removed 2 bases from V and 1 base from J, with 14 bases in between. The CDR3 runs to 16 residues. Full variable domain (missing parts from reference TRBV28 and TRBJ2-5): DVKVTQSSRYLVKRTGEKVFLECVQDMDHENMFWYRQDPGLGLRLIYFSYDVKMKEKGDIPEGYSVSREKKERFSLILESASTNQTSMYLCASSLKGAAPQETQYFGPGTRLLVL.

The chain employs TRBV15 and TRBJ2-7, with a tentative D call TRBD1 (6 bases). The V end was cut by 0 bases, the J end by 5 bases, with 8 bases between. The germline gives CDR1 LNHNV, CDR2 YYDKDF (reference sequence). The CDR3 sequence is 13 residues long. The CDR3 DNA sequence: TGTGCCACCAGCAGAGATAGGGGGAACGAGCAGTACGTC. The encoded protein is CATSRDRGNEQYV.

This clone was found once. V is TRBV30 and J is TRBJ1-5; D may be TRBD1 (5 bases). CDR3 length: 14 residues. Germline-derived CDR1 and CDR2 are GTSNPN and SVGIG (reference sequence). Between the trimmed V and J ends, which lost 2 bases and 4 bases, there was a span of 12 bases. This CDR3 is CAWSKTARNQPQHF. The CDR3 DNA follows: TGTGCCTGGAGTAAGACAGCGCGGAATCAGCCCCAGCATTTT. Together with reference TRBV30 and TRBJ1-5, the CDR3 gives the full variable domain: SQTIHQWPATLVQPVGSPLSLECTVEGTSNPNLYWYRQAAGRGLQLLFYSVGIGQISSEVPQNLSASRPQDRQFILSSKKLLLSDSGFYLCAWSKTARNQPQHFGDGTRLSIL.

The gene calls are TRBV4-1 and TRBJ2-4; 7 nucleotides align to TRBD1. Germline loops: CDR1 MGHRA, CDR2 YSYEKL. V was pared by 3 bases and J by 0 bases, with 8 bases of the junction left unmatched. The CDR3 runs 17 residues. Here the CDR3 reads CASSHPTGWLAKNIQYF. The CDR3 DNA reads TGCGCCAGCAGCCACCCGACAGGGTGGTTAGCCAAAAACATTCAGTACTTC.

The rearrangement uses TRBV5-4 and TRBJ2-5; D is unclear. The germline CDR1 and CDR2 sequences are SGHNT and YYREEE (reference sequence). This CDR3 comprises 15 residues. V was pared by 0 bases and J by 5 bases, with 14 bases between. The CDR3: CASSLAPGEDETQYF. Here the CDR3 DNA reads TGTGCCAGCAGCTTGGCCCCCGGAGAGGATGAGACCCAGTACTTC.

This clone came up once. The V and J genes are TRBV7-2 and TRBJ2-5; 9 bases are shared with TRBD1. With 0 bases clipped from V and 2 bases from J, the junction kept 1 base outside the gene matches. CDR1 and CDR2 (germline): SGHTA, FQGNSA. The CDR3 is 15 residues long. The CDR3 DNA sequence: TGTGCCAGCAGCTTAGCGGGGACAGGGCAAGAGACCCAGTACTTC. Encoded protein: CASSLAGTGQETQYF.

The J gene is TRBJ2-5, the V gene TRBV3-1 (or the pseudogene TRBV3-2), with 7 bases aligning to TRBD1. The CDR3 has 15 residues. The ends lost 1 base at V and 5 bases at J; junction bases unmatched: 7. Germline V gene sequence: CDR1 LGHDT, CDR2 YNNKEL (reference sequence). The CDR3 sequence is CASSQGIRGRETQYF. CDR3 coding DNA: TGTGCCAGCAGCCAAGGCATTAGGGGGCGGGAGACCCAGTACTTC.

This clone has only a few counts. The chain uses TRBV6-5 and TRBJ2-1; D gene uncertain. The V and J ends lost 0 bases and 2 bases respectively, with 11 bases between them. CDR3 length equals 16 residues. Germline V gene sequence: CDR1 MNHEY, CDR2 SVGAGI. The CDR3 here is CASSYSTRGPYNEQFF. The CDR3 DNA sequence: TGTGCCAGCAGTTACTCGACTCGCGGCCCCTACAATGAGCAGTTCTTC.

The chain combines TRBV7-2 with TRBJ1-6; D perhaps matches TRBD1 (6 bases). This CDR3 comprises 18 residues. Deletions cut 1 base from V and 0 bases from J, with 13 bases between. Germline V lookup: CDR1 SGHTA, CDR2 FQGNSA. CDR3 sequence reads: CASSLVAQGSSYNSPLHF. In nucleotides, the CDR3 is TGTGCCAGCAGCTTAGTCGCGCAGGGGAGCTCCTATAATTCACCCCTCCACTTT.

The chain carries TRBV5-1 and TRBJ2-7; possibly TRBD2 for D (6 bases). Trimming took off 4 bases at V and 0 bases at J, with 14 bases between the two ends. CDR3 length: 15 residues. Per the germline V gene, CDR1 is SGHRS and CDR2 is YFSETQ. The CDR3 nucleotides read TGCGCCAGCAGCCCGTCGGCGGGAAGCTCCTACGAGCAGTACTTC. Protein product: CASSPSAGSSYEQYF.

The chain recombines TRBV27 with TRBJ2-7; 11 positions match TRBD1. V lost 6 bases and J lost 4; bases outside the gene matches: 8. This CDR3 is built from 15 residues. Germline CDR1 reads MNHEY; CDR2 reads SMNVEV (reference sequence). For the CDR3, the DNA is TGTGCCAGCAGACCATCCGGGACAGGGGGTTACGAGCAGTACTTC. Amino acids: CASRPSGTGGYEQYF.

The chain employs TRBV19 and TRBJ1-2; a possible D gene is TRBD1 (5 bases). The CDR3 spans 12 residues. Germline lookup yields CDR1 LNHDA and CDR2 SQIVND (reference sequence). The ends were cut back, 6 bases at V and 3 bases at J, with 8 bases in the middle. The CDR3 coding sequence is TGTGCCAGTAGCCAGGGTCACTATGGCTACACCTTC. It yields the protein CASSQGHYGYTF.

The V gene is TRBV19, the J gene TRBJ1-6; 7 positions match TRBD1. The V segment lost 5 bases and the J segment 14 bases; nucleotides outside the gene matches: 15. The CDR3 has 15 amino acids. Per the germline V gene, CDR1 is LNHDA and CDR2 is SQIVND (reference sequence). CDR3 nucleotide sequence: TGTGCCAGTAGTCAAATCGGCCAGGGGGGATCATCCCTCCACTTT. As protein: CASSQIGQGGSSLHF.